Below are 31 T cell receptor beta chains sequenced from a single sample in a study of CD8 T cells in Susac syndrome. A quantity of roughly 0.5 to 1 ug RNA underwent reverse transcription using random hexamers. TCRdb reprocessed the immunoSEQ multiplex PCR reads with MiXCR, giving one entry per CDR3 protein. The sample consists of 130,000 or so distinct CDR3 sequences, approximately 94% of them appearing once. The sequencing sample was made of CD4+ T cells from PBMCs. The receptor set was obtained from a human donor in good health.

V gene TRBV3-1 combines with J gene TRBJ2-7; unclear D gene. Germline values: CDR1 LGHDT, CDR2 YNNKEL (reference sequence). The CDR3 sequence is 14 residues long. With 1 base removed from V and 4 bases from J, the gap between germline ends came to 11 bases. The DNA for the CDR3 is TGTGCCAGCAGCCAAGGTAACTACCTTTACGAGCAGTACTTC. It translates to CASSQGNYLYEQYF.

V is TRBV5-1 and J is TRBJ2-7, with D perhaps matching TRBD2 (7 bases). V lost 0 bases and J 3 bases, leaving 13 bases between the germline ends. Germline V CDR1 and CDR2: SGHRS, YFSETQ. This CDR3 is 15 amino acids long. The CDR3 is CASSLDGGGFYEQYF. The DNA for the CDR3 is TGCGCCAGCAGCTTGGATGGCGGGGGCTTCTACGAGCAGTACTTC.

The V gene is TRBV2, the J gene TRBJ2-7, with 7 bases fitting TRBD2. V trimming: 6 bases; J trimming: 0 bases; junction bases outside the gene matches: 14. The CDR3 consists of 17 residues. Per the germline V gene, CDR1 is SNHLY and CDR2 is FYNNEI. The CDR3, as DNA: TGTGCCAGCAGGGATGCTGGCGGGAGCAAGTACTCCTACGAGCAGTACTTC. It yields the protein CASRDAGGSKYSYEQYF.

Comment on this clonotype: The conserved phenylalanine or tryptophan is not found at the CDR3 terminus, so this likely reflects a read error. The genes are TRBV5-1 and TRBJ2-1, with D possibly matching TRBD1 (7 bases). Trimming shortened V by 0 bases and J by 3 bases, and 13 bases separated the two germline ends. Germline V gene sequence: CDR1 SGHRS, CDR2 YFSETQ. The CDR3 covers 16 residues. The CDR3 nucleotides are TGCGCCAGCAGCTTGGGGGGGGACAGCAACTACAATGAGCAGTTCCTC. Residues: CASSLGGDSNYNEQFL.

J is TRBJ1-2 and V is TRBV6-5; no definite D call. Germline loops: CDR1 MNHEY, CDR2 SVGAGI. Trimming took off 6 bases at V and 1 base at J, with 9 bases between the two ends. The CDR3 has 13 amino acids. CDR3 residues: CASSPRVNYGYTF. The CDR3 region has the DNA TGTGCCAGCAGCCCACGGGTTAACTATGGCTACACCTTC.

The chain joins TRBV6-4 to TRBJ1-5; no definite D call. The CDR3 has 14 amino acids. The germline CDR1 and CDR2 sequences are MRHNA and SNTAGT. V was cut by 3 bases and J by 6 bases, with 12 bases left in between. The CDR3: CASSESPEGQPQHF. The DNA of the CDR3 is TGTGCCAGCAGTGAATCCCCAGAGGGTCAGCCCCAGCATTTT.

This rearrangement joins TRBV12-3 or TRBV12-4 to TRBJ2-7, with TRBD1 matching over 12 bases. The CDR3 covers 14 residues. Unmatched junction bases numbered 2, after V lost 3 bases and J lost 5 bases. The DNA of the CDR3 is TGTGCCAGCAGTTTTGGGACAGGGGGCGACGAGCAGTACTTC. This encodes CASSFGTGGDEQYF.

The V and J genes are TRBV3-1 and TRBJ2-3; D possibly corresponds to TRBD1 (6 bases). Deletions cut 0 bases from V and 5 bases from J, with 18 bases between. The germline V gene encodes CDR1 LGHDT and CDR2 YNNKEL (reference sequence). The CDR3 totals 17 residues. The DNA for the CDR3 is TGTGCCAGCAGCCAAGAATTTCTCTACAGGGCGATAGATACGCAGTATTTT. It translates to CASSQEFLYRAIDTQYF.

The chain employs TRBV20-1 and TRBJ1-2, with TRBD1 matching 9 bases. CDR1 is DFQATT and CDR2 is SNEGSKA in the germline V gene (reference sequence). This CDR3 has 13 residues. V shed 6 bases, J shed 0 bases, and the junction held 2 bases outside the gene matches. CDR3 residues: CSAGQGTNYGYTF. Here the CDR3 DNA reads TGCAGTGCCGGACAGGGGACTAACTATGGCTACACCTTC.

The V gene is TRBV21-1, the J gene TRBJ2-2. TRBV21-1 is assigned pseudogene status. This CDR3 spans 11 amino acids. The CDR3, as DNA: TGTGCCAGCAGCAACACCGGGGAGCTGTTTTTT. It yields the protein CASSNTGELFF.

The rearrangement joins TRBV5-1 to TRBJ1-6, with 7 bases identical to TRBD1. V lost 2 bases, J lost 9 bases, and 5 bases stayed unmatched. CDR1 and CDR2 (germline): SGHRS, YFSETQ. This CDR3 comprises 14 residues. The CDR3 region is CASSFEHRGSPLHF. In DNA, the CDR3 is TGCGCCAGCAGCTTTGAGCACAGGGGTTCACCCCTCCACTTT.

The V gene is TRBV2, the J gene TRBJ2-1; weak D call: TRBD2 (5 bases). The V gene lost 4 bases and the J gene lost 9 bases, with 13 bases spanning the gap. The germline CDR1 and CDR2 sequences are SNHLY and FYNNEI. The CDR3 loop spans 13 amino acids. The CDR3, as DNA: TGTGCCAGCAGTGCGGGGAATAAGATTGAGCAGTTCTTC. It is translated as CASSAGNKIEQFF. Together with reference TRBV2 and TRBJ2-1, the CDR3 gives the full variable domain: EPEVTQTPSHQVTQMGQEVILRCVPISNHLYFYWYRQILGQKVEFLVSFYNNEISEKSEIFDDQFSVERPDGSNFTLKIRSTKLEDSAMYFCASSAGNKIEQFFGPGTRLTVL.

The V gene is TRBV15, the J gene TRBJ2-3; 13 bases align to TRBD2. In germline, CDR1 is LNHNV, CDR2 YYDKDF (reference sequence). V was clipped by 5 bases and J by 4 bases; unmatched bases: 6. The CDR3 sequence is 16 residues long. This chain's CDR3 is CATSRGLAGMADTQYF. Here the CDR3 DNA reads TGTGCCACCAGCCGGGGACTAGCGGGAATGGCAGATACGCAGTATTTT.

This sequence joins TRBV20-1 and TRBJ2-3; 14 nucleotides match TRBD2. J lost 5 bases, V lost 4 bases, and 8 bases had no gene match. Germline V gene data show CDR1 as DFQATT and CDR2 as SNEGSKA (reference sequence). The CDR3 consists of 16 residues. For the CDR3, the DNA is TGCAGTGCTACCCCGGGACTAGCGGGAGATAGAGATACGCAGTATTTT. This translates into CSATPGLAGDRDTQYF.

The chain employs TRBV7-3 and TRBJ2-7; 9 bases line up with TRBD2. Germline CDR1 reads SGHTA; CDR2 reads FQGTGA. V lost 0 bases and J lost 2; bases outside the gene matches: 11. This CDR3 spans 18 amino acids. The CDR3 DNA follows: TGTGCCAGCAGCTTAACGGGGCACGGGGCGGGAGGGCCCTACGAGCAGTACTTC. Encoded protein: CASSLTGHGAGGPYEQYF.

The chain carries TRBV12-3 or TRBV12-4 and TRBJ2-7, with 7 bases fitting TRBD1. With 9 bases clipped from V and 0 bases from J, the junction kept 11 bases outside the gene matches. There are 15 residues in the CDR3. The CDR3 bases are TGTGCCAGAGGCTCAGACCGACAGGGCTCCTACGAGCAGTACTTC. This codes for CARGSDRQGSYEQYF.

The chain is built from TRBV19 and TRBJ2-5; D is undetermined. Germline lookup yields CDR1 LNHDA and CDR2 SQIVND (reference sequence). V was trimmed by 4 bases and J by 0 bases, leaving 12 bases between them. The CDR3 sequence is 15 residues long. Here the CDR3 DNA reads TGTGCCAGTAGTAATCGGAAAGGGCACCAAGAGACCCAGTACTTC. Its translation is CASSNRKGHQETQYF.

The chain carries TRBV9 and TRBJ1-1, with 7 bases that match TRBD1. The germline V gene encodes CDR1 SGDLS and CDR2 YYNGEE. This CDR3 has 16 residues. V gave up 0 bases and J gave up 0 bases; unmatched junction bases: 5. CDR3 DNA sequence: TGTGCCAGCAGCGTAGAAGGGGGCACCATGAACACTGAAGCTTTCTTT. Translated, it gives CASSVEGGTMNTEAFF.

The chain has TRBV12-3 or TRBV12-4 and TRBJ2-7; 8 nucleotides match TRBD1. V dropped 10 bases and J dropped 5; count of bases not matched to a gene: 10. The CDR3 totals 13 residues. This CDR3 is CATRQGSRDEQYF. In nucleotides, the CDR3 is TGTGCCACTCGACAGGGGTCTCGGGACGAGCAGTACTTC.

This chain links TRBV20-1 with TRBJ2-1; the D gene is possibly TRBD2 (6 bases). The V gene lost 5 bases and the J gene lost 5 bases, with 16 bases spanning the gap. This CDR3 has 14 amino acids. From germline, CDR1 is DFQATT and CDR2 SNEGSKA (reference sequence). The CDR3: CSAPSKPGDNEQFF. The CDR3 DNA reads TGCAGTGCTCCCTCGAAACCGGGGGACAATGAGCAGTTCTTC.

This clonotype was counted between two and nine times. The chain couples TRBV6-2 or TRBV6-3 to TRBJ2-5; a possible D gene is TRBD2 (5 bases). The CDR3 has 13 amino acids. Germline CDR1 MNHEY, CDR2 SVGEGT. V gave up 4 bases and J gave up 4 bases, with 10 bases separating them. The DNA for the CDR3 is TGTGCCAGCAGTTCACTAGTCCGAGAGACCCAGTACTTC. Translated, it gives CASSSLVRETQYF.

The chain joins TRBV23-1 to TRBJ1-2; no clear D. TRBV23-1 falls under the ORF class, with uncertain function. Trimming left V 5 bases short and J 4 bases short, with 11 bases between. This CDR3 contains 13 residues. This CDR3 reads CASSNDKLYGYTF. CDR3 sequence (DNA): TGCGCCAGCAGTAATGACAAGCTCTATGGCTACACCTTC.

The V call is TRBV14, the J call TRBJ2-1, with TRBD2 as a possible D gene (5 bases). The length of the CDR3 is 14 residues. CDR1 and CDR2 from the germline V gene are SGHDN and FVKESK. V was trimmed by 1 base and J by 4 bases, leaving 8 bases between them. CDR3 sequence: CASSQAGSYNEQFF. The CDR3 region has the DNA TGTGCCAGCAGCCAAGCGGGGTCATACAATGAGCAGTTCTTC.

CDR3 nucleotides: TGTGCCAGCAGTTTTAGGGCCTCGGCGATGATGTACTACGAGCAGTACTTC. This encodes CASSFRASAMMYYEQYF. The V call is TRBV28, the J call TRBJ2-7; D uncertain. This CDR3 has 17 residues. CDR1 and CDR2 from the germline V gene are MDHEN and SYDVKM. Deletions cut 3 bases from V and 3 bases from J, with 21 bases between.

The rearrangement joins TRBV29-1 to TRBJ2-3; 13 bases align to TRBD2. This CDR3 has 15 residues. Trimming took 5 bases from V and 5 from J; bases not matched to a gene: 7. Germline V gives CDR1 SQVTM, CDR2 ANQGSEA. The CDR3 sequence: CSVNGLAGAQDTQYF. The CDR3 DNA is TGCAGCGTTAACGGACTAGCGGGGGCACAAGATACGCAGTATTTT.

The chain has TRBV12-3 or TRBV12-4 and TRBJ2-1, with 9 bases lining up with TRBD1. This CDR3 has 15 residues. J lost 6 bases, V lost 6 bases, and 9 bases had no gene match. CDR3 residues: CASRPPGQGGNEQFF. The CDR3 bases are TGTGCCAGCAGACCTCCGGGACAGGGCGGCAATGAGCAGTTCTTC.

The rearrangement links TRBV27 to TRBJ2-3; 9 nucleotides agree with TRBD1. V lost 5 bases to trimming and J lost 6 bases; unmatched junction nucleotides: 15. Germline V CDR1 and CDR2: MNHEY, SMNVEV (reference sequence). The CDR3 consists of 17 residues. CDR3 nucleotide sequence: TGTGCCAGCAGTCCGGGACAGGGTTTTCCGGGATTGGATACGCAGTATTTT. It specifies CASSPGQGFPGLDTQYF.

This clonotype has a single count. The chain carries TRBV20-1 and TRBJ2-1, with D perhaps given as TRBD1 or TRBD2 (5 bases each). Trimming left V 2 bases short and J 7 bases short, with 15 bases between. The germline gives CDR1 DFQATT, CDR2 SNEGSKA (reference sequence). The CDR3 consists of 14 residues. The CDR3 spells CSARTPGPGNEQFF. Here the CDR3 DNA reads TGCAGTGCTAGAACCCCGGGGCCCGGAAATGAGCAGTTCTTC.

The chain recombines TRBV19 with TRBJ1-5; the D gene is possibly TRBD1 (5 bases). CDR3 length equals 14 residues. V shed 1 base and J shed 5 bases, with 9 bases lying between them. Germline V gene sequence: CDR1 LNHDA, CDR2 SQIVND (reference sequence). CDR3: CASSIAGWDQPQHF. Written as DNA, the CDR3 is TGTGCCAGTAGTATAGCAGGGTGGGATCAGCCCCAGCATTTT. Full variable domain (missing parts from reference TRBV19 and TRBJ1-5): DGGITQSPKYLFRKEGQNVTLSCEQNLNHDAMYWYRQDPGQGLRLIYYSQIVNDFQKGDIAEGYSVSREKKESFPLTVTSAQKNPTAFYLCASSIAGWDQPQHFGDGTRLSIL.

This clonotype was seen more than once but under ten times. The chain couples TRBV19 to TRBJ2-1; D ambiguous. The CDR3 contains 15 residues. V was shortened by 6 bases and J by 1 base, with 13 bases between the two germline ends. Germline loops: CDR1 LNHDA, CDR2 SQIVND (reference sequence). The CDR3, as DNA: TGTGCCAGTAGACCTTCCCCGCTTTCCTACAATGAGCAGTTCTTC. This translates into CASRPSPLSYNEQFF.

This clonotype was seen a single time. This chain connects TRBV3-1 to TRBJ2-1, with 8 positions matching TRBD1. V dropped 1 base and J dropped 4; count of bases not matched to a gene: 3. Germline V gene sequence: CDR1 LGHDT, CDR2 YNNKEL (reference sequence). The CDR3 covers 15 residues. CDR3 sequence reads: CASSQAGTGYNEQFF. The CDR3 region has the DNA TGTGCCAGCAGCCAAGCAGGGACAGGTTACAATGAGCAGTTCTTC.